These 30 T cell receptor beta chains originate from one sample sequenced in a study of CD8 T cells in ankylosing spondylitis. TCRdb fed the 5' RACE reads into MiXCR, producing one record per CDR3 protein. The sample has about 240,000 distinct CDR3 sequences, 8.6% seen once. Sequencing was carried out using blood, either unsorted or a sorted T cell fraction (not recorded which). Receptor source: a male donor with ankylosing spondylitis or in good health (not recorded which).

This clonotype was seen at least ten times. The DNA for the CDR3 is TGTGCCAGCAGCTTTGACCTGGGGGCCAATGGCTACACCTTC. Translating it yields CASSFDLGANGYTF. This chain uses TRBV7-2 with TRBJ1-2; D is possibly TRBD1 (6 bases). Germline V lookup: CDR1 SGHTA, CDR2 FQGNSA. This CDR3 comprises 14 residues. V was clipped by 3 bases and J by 6 bases, with 14 bases between them.

This chain's CDR3 is CSARAYRIPAVRVGIFIAKNIQYF. In nucleotides, the CDR3 is TGCAGTGCTAGAGCCTATAGGATTCCCGCGGTTCGGGTCGGGATTTTCATAGCCAAAAACATTCAGTACTTC. The chain combines TRBV20-1 with TRBJ2-4; D may be TRBD2 (5 bases). The V gene's germline CDR1 is DFQATT and CDR2 SNEGSKA (reference sequence). CDR3 size: 24 residues. Trimming shortened V by 1 base and J by 0 bases, and 37 bases separated the two germline ends.

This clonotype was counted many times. CDR3 sequence reads: CASRGGLALAFF. CDR3 nucleotides: TGTGCCAGCAGAGGGGGCCTCGCCTTGGCTTTCTTT. The chain recombines TRBV12-3 or TRBV12-4 with TRBJ1-1, with 7 bases fitting TRBD1. CDR3 length: 12 residues. V shed 6 bases and J 11 bases; nucleotides not matched to a gene: 9.

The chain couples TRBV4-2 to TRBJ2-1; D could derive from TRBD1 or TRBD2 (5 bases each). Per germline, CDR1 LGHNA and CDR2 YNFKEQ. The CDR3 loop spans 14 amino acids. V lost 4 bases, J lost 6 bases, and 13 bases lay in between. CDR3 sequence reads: CASSRPGRANEQFF. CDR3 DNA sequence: TGTGCCAGCAGCCGCCCGGGGCGGGCCAATGAGCAGTTCTTC.

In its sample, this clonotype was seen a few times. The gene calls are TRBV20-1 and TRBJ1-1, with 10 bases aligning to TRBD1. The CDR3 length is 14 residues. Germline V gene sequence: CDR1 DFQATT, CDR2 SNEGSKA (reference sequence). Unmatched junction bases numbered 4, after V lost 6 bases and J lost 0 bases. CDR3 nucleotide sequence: TGCAGTGCCCGGGACAGGGGCATGAACACTGAAGCTTTCTTT. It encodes CSARDRGMNTEAFF.

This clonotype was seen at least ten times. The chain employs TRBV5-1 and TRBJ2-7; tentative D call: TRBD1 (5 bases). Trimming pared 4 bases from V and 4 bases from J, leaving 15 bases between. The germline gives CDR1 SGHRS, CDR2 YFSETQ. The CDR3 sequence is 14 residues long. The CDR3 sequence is CASSPRTIRYEQYF. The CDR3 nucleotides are TGCGCCAGCAGCCCCCGGACAATTAGATACGAGCAGTACTTC.

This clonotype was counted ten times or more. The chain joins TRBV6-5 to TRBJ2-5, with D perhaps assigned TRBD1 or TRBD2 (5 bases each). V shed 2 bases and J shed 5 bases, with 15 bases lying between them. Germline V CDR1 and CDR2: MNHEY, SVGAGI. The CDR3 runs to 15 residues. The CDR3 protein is CASSYIRASGETQYF. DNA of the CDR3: TGTGCCAGCAGTTACATCAGGGCTTCGGGGGAGACCCAGTACTTC.

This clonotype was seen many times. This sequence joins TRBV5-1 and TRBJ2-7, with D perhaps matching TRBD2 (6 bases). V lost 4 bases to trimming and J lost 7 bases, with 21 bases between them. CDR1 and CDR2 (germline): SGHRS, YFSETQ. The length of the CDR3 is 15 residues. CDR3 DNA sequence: TGCGCCAGCAGCCCGCGGGATCCCCACCTGGGGGAGCAGTACTTC. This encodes CASSPRDPHLGEQYF.

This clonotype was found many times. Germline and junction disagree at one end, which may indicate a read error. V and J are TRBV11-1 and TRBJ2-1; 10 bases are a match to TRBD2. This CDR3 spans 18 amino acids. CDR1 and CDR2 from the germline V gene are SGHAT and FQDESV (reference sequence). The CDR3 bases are TGTGCCAGCAGCCTAGCGGAGTGGACTAGCGGCTTCTACAATGAGCAGTTCTTC. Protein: CASSLAEWTSGFYNEQFF.

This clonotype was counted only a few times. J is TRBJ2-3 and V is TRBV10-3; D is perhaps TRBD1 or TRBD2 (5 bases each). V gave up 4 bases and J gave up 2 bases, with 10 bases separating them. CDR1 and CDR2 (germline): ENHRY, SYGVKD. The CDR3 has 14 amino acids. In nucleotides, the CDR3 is TGTGCCATCAGTGGGGACGCATCCACAGATACGCAGTATTTT. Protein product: CAISGDASTDTQYF.

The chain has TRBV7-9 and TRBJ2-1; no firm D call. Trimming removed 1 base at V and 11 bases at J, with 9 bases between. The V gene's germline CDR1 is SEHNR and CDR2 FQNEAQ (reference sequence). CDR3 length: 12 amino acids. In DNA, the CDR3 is TGTGCCAGCAGCTTAGGCAGGCGACAGCAGTTCTTC. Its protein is CASSLGRRQQFF.

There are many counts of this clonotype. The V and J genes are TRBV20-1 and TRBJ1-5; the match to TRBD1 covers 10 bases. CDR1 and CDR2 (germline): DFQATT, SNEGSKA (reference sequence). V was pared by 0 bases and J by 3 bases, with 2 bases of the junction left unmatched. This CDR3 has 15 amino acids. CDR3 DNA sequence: TGCAGTGCTAGAGAGACAGGGGGCTCCAATCAGCCCCAGCATTTT. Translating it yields CSARETGGSNQPQHF.

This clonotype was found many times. The CDR3 sequence is CASSLSRAVNYGYTF. CDR3 in DNA: TGTGCCAGCAGCCTTAGTAGGGCAGTTAACTATGGCTACACCTTC. The chain is built from TRBV7-2 and TRBJ1-2; D gene ambiguous. The germline V and J ends were trimmed by 5 bases and 1 base, with 14 bases remaining between them. The CDR3 has 15 amino acids. The germline CDR1 and CDR2 sequences are SGHTA and FQGNSA.

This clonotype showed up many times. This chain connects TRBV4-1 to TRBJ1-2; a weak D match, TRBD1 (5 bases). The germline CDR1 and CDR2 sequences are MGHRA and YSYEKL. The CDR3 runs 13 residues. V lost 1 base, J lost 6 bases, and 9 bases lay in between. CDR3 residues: CASSQVGGDGYTF. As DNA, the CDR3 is TGCGCCAGCAGCCAAGTAGGAGGGGATGGCTACACCTTC.

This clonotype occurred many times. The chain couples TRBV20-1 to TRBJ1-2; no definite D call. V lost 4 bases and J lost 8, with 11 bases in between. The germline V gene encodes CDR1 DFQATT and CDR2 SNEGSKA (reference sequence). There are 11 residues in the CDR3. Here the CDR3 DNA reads TGCAGTGCTATTATGGTGTGGGGCTACACCTTC. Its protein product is CSAIMVWGYTF.

CDR3 coding DNA: TGTGCCACCAGTGGGGGTGGACAGGCGTTAGGCTACACCTTC. Translating gives CATSGGGQALGYTF. V usage is TRBV24-1 and J usage is TRBJ1-2; 7 bases are a match to TRBD1. CDR1 is KGHDR and CDR2 is SFDVKD in the germline V gene. The CDR3 length is 14 residues. Trimming removed 5 bases from V and 8 bases from J; junction bases left unmatched: 10.

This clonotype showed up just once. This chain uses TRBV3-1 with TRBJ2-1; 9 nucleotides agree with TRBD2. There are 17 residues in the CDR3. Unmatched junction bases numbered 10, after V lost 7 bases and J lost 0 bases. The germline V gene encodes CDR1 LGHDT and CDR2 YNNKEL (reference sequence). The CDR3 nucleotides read TGTGCCAGCACCCCCCCCACTAGCGGGCCCTCCTACAATGAGCAGTTCTTC. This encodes CASTPPTSGPSYNEQFF.

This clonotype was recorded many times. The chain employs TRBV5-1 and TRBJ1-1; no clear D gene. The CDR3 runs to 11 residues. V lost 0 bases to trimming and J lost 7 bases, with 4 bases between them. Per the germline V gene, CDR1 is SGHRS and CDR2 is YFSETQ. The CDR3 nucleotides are TGCGCCAGCAGCTTGGACAGTGAAGCTTTCTTT. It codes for CASSLDSEAFF.

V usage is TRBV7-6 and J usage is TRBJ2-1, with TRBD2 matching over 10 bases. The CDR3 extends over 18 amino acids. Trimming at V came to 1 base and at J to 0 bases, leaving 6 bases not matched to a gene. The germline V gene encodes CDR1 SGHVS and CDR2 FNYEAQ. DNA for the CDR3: TGTGCCAGCAGCTTAGGGGAAGCGGGGGGGCTCTCCTACAATGAGCAGTTCTTC. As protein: CASSLGEAGGLSYNEQFF.

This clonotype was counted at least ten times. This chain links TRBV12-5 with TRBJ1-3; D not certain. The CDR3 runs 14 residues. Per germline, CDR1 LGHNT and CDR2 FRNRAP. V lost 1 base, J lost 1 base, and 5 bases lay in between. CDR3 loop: CASGLGDSGNTIYF. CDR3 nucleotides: TGTGCTAGTGGTTTGGGGGATTCTGGAAACACCATATATTTT.

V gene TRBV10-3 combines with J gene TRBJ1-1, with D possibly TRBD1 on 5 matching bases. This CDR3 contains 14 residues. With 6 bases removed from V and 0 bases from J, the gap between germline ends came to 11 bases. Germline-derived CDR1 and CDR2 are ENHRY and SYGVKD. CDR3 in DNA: TGTGCCATCAGAAGCGACAGAATGAACACTGAAGCTTTCTTT. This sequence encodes CAIRSDRMNTEAFF.

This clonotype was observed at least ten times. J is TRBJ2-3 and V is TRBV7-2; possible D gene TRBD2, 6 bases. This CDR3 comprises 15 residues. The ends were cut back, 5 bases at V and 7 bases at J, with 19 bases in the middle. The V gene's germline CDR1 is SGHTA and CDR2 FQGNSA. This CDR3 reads CASSAPVWRGNTQYF. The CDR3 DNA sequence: TGTGCCAGCAGCGCCCCGGTCTGGCGGGGCAATACGCAGTATTTT.

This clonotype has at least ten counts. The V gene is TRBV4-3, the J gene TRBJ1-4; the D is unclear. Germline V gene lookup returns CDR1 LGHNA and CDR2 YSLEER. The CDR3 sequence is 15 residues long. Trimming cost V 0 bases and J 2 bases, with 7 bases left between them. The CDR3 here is CASSQEWVTNEKLFF. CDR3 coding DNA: TGCGCCAGCAGCCAAGAATGGGTTACTAATGAAAAACTGTTTTTT.

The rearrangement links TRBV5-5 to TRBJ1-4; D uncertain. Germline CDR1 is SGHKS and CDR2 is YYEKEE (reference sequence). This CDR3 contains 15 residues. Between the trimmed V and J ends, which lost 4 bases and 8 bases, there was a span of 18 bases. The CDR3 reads CASSPSRRVNEKLFF. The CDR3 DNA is TGTGCCAGCAGCCCCTCTAGGAGGGTGAACGAAAAACTGTTTTTT. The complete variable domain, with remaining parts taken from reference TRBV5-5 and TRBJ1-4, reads DAGVTQSPTHLIKTRGQQVTLRCSPISGHKSVSWYQQVLGQGPQFIFQYYEKEERGRGNFPDRFSARQFPNYSSELNVNALLLGDSALYLCASSPSRRVNEKLFFGSGTQLSVL.

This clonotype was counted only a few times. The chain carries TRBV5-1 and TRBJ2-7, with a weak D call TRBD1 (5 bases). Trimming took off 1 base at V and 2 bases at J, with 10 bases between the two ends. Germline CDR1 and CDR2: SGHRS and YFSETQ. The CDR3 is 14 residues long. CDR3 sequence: CASSLRKGPYEQYF. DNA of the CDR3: TGCGCCAGCAGCTTGAGGAAGGGGCCCTACGAGCAGTACTTC.

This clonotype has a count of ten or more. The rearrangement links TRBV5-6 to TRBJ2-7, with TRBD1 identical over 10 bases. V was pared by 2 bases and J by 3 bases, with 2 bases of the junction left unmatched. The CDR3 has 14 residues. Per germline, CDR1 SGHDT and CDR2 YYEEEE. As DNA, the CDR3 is TGTGCCAGCAGCTTCGGGACAGGGGACTACGAGCAGTACTTC. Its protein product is CASSFGTGDYEQYF.

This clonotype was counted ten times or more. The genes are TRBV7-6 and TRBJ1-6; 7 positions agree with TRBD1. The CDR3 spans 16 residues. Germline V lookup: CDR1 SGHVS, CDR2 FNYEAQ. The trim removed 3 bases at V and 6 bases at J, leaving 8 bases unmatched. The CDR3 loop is CASSLGAQGTNSPLHF. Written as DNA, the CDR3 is TGTGCCAGCAGCTTGGGAGCACAGGGGACTAATTCACCCCTCCACTTT. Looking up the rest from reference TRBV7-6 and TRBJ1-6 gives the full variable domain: GAGVSQSPRYKVTKRGQDVALRCDPISGHVSLYWYRQALGQGPEFLTYFNYEAQQDKSGLPNDRFSAERPEGSISTLTIQRTEQRDSAMYRCASSLGAQGTNSPLHFGNGTRLTVT.

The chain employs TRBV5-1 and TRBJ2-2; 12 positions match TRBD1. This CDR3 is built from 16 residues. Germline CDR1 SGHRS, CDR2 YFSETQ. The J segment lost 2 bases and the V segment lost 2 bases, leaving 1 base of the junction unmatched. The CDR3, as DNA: TGCGCCAGCAGCTTCGGGACAGGGGGCAACACCGGGGAGCTGTTTTTT. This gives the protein CASSFGTGGNTGELFF.

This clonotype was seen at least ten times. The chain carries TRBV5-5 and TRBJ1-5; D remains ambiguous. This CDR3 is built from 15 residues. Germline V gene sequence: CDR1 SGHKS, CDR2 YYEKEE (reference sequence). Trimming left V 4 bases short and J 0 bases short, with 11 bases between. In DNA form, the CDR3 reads TGTGCCAGCAGCAAGGACGGTTATAGCAATCAGCCCCAGCATTTT. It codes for CASSKDGYSNQPQHF.

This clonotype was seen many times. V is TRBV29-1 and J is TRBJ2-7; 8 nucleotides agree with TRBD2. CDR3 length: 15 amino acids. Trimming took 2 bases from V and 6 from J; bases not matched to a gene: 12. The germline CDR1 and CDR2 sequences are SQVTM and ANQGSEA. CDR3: CSVERGSGSWGEQYF. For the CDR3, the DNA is TGCAGCGTTGAACGGGGGAGCGGGAGTTGGGGCGAGCAGTACTTC.